This T cell receptor beta chain is drawn from a study of shared clonotypes between healthy human individuals. The protocol was immunoSEQ multiplex PCR, while the TCRdb copy is restricted to in-frame clones and leaves out a portion. The table includes some 1.5 million clones, 98% detected once. The CDR3 contains 15 residues. V shed 3 bases and J shed 4 bases, with 15 bases lying between them. CDR1 is MNHEY and CDR2 is SMNVEV in the germline V gene (reference sequence). The sample consisted of naive CD4+ T cells sorted from blood. Subset given: CD45RA+ positively selected. This TCR was sampled from a man younger than 40 in good health. This chain uses TRBV27 with TRBJ2-5; TRBD2 might be the D (5 bases). CDR3 residues: CASSFRSGWVETQYF. CDR3 sequence (DNA): TGTGCCAGCAGTTTCAGATCGGGGTGGGTAGAGACCCAGTACTTC.